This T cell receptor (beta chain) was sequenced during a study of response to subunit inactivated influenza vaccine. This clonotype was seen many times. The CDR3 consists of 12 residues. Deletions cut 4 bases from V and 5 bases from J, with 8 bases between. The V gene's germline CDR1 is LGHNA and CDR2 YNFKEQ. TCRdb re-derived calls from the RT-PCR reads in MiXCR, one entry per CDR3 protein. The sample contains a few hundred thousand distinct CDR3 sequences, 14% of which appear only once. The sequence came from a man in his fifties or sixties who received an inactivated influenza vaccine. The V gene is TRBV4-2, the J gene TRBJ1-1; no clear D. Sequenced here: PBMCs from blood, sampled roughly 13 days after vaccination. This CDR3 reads CASSPMGTEAFF. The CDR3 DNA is TGTGCCAGCAGCCCAATGGGTACTGAAGCTTTCTTT.